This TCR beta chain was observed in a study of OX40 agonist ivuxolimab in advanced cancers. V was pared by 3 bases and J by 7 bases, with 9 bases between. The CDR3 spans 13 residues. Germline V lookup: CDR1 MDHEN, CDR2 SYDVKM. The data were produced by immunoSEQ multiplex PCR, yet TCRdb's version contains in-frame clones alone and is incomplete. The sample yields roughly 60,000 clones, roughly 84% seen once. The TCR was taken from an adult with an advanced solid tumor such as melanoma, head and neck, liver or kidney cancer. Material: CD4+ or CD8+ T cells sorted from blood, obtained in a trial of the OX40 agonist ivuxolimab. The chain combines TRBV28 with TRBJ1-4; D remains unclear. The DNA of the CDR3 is TGTGCCAGCAGTTTCCTCGCCAGTGAAAAACTGTTTTTT. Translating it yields CASSFLASEKLFF.